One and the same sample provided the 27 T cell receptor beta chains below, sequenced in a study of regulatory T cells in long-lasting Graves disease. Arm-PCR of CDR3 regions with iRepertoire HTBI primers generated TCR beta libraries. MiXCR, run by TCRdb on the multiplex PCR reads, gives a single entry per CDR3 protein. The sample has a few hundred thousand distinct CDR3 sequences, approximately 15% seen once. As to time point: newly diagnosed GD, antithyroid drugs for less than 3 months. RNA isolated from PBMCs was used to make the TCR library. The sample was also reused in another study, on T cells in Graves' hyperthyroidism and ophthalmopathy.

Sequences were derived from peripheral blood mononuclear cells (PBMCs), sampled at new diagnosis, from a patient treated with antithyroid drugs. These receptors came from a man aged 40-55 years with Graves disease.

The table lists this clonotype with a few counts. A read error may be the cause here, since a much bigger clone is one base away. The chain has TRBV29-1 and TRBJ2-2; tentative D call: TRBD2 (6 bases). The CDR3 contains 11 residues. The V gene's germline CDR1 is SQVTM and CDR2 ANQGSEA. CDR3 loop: CSVDAGLGLLF. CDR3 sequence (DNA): TGCAGCGTTGATGCGGGGTTGGGGCTGCTTTTT.

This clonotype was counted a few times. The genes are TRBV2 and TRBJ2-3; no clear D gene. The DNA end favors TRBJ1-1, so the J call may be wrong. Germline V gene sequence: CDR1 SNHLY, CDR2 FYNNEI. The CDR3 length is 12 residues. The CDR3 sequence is CASSGEALKAFF. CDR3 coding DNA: TGTGCCAGCAGTGGCGAGGCCCTGAAAGCTTTCTTT.

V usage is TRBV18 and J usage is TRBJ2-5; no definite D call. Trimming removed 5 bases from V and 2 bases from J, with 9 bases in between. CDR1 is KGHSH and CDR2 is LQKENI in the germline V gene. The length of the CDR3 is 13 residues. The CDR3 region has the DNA TGTGCCAGCTCATCTCTGGATCAAGAGACCCAGTACTTC. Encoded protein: CASSSLDQETQYF.

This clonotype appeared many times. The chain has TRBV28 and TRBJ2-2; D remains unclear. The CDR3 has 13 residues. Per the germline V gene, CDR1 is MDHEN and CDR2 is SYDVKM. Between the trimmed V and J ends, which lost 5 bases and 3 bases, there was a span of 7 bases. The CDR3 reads CASSTQDTGELFF. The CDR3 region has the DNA TGTGCCAGCAGTACACAAGACACCGGGGAGCTGTTTTTT.

In DNA, the CDR3 is TGTGCCAGCAGCAAGGACCAGGGGGCTGAGACCCAGTACTTC. Translated: CASSKDQGAETQYF. The gene calls are TRBV11-2 and TRBJ2-5; the match to TRBD1 covers 8 bases. CDR1 is SGHAT, CDR2 FQNNGV, per germline. The CDR3 loop spans 14 amino acids. Losses at the gene ends were 5 bases for V and 5 bases for J; bases not matched to a gene: 7. Full variable domain (rest looked up from reference TRBV11-2 and TRBJ2-5): EAGVAQSPRYKIIEKRQSVAFWCNPISGHATLYWYQQILGQGPKLLIQFQNNGVVDDSQLPKDRFSAERLKGVDSTLKIQPAKLEDSAVYLCASSKDQGAETQYFGPGTRLLVL.

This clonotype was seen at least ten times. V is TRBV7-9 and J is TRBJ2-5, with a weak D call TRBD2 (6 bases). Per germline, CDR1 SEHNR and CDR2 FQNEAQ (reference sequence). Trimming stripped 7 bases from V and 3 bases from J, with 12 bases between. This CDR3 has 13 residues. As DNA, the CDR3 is TGTGCCAGCATTCGGGGGAGAGAAGAGACCCAGTACTTC. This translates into CASIRGREETQYF.

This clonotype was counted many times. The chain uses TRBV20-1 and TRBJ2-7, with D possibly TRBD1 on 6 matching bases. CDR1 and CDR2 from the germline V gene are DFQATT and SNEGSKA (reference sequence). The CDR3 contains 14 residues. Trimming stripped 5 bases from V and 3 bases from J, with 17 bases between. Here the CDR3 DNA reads TGCAGTGCTGACTACAGGGATCCGGTCTACGAGCAGTACTTC. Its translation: CSADYRDPVYEQYF.

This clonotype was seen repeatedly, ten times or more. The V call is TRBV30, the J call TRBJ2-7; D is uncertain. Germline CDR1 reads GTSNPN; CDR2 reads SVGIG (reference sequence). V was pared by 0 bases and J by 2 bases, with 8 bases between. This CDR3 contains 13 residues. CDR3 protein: CAWSVGLPYEQYF. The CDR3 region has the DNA TGTGCCTGGAGTGTAGGGCTCCCCTACGAGCAGTACTTC. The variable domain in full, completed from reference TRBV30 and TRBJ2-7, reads SQTIHQWPATLVQPVGSPLSLECTVEGTSNPNLYWYRQAAGRGLQLLFYSVGIGQISSEVPQNLSASRPQDRQFILSSKKLLLSDSGFYLCAWSVGLPYEQYFGPGTRLTVT.

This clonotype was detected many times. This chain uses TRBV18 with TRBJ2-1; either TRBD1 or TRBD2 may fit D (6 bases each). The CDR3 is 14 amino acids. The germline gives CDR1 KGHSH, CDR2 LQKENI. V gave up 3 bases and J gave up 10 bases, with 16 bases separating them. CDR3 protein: CASSPAQGRLEQFF. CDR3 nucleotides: TGTGCCAGCTCACCTGCTCAGGGGAGGCTCGAGCAGTTCTTC.

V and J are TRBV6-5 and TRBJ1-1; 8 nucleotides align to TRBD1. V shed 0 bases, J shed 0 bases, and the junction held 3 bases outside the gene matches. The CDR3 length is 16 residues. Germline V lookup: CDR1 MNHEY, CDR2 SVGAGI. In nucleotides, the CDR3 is TGTGCCAGCAGTTACTCGGGACAGGCGATGAACACTGAAGCTTTCTTT. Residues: CASSYSGQAMNTEAFF.

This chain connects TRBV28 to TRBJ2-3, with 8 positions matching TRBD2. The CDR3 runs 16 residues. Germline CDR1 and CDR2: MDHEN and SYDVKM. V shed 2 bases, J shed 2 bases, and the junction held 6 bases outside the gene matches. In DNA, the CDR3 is TGTGCCAGCAGTTTAAGACTAGCGCAAGCCACAGATACGCAGTATTTT. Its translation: CASSLRLAQATDTQYF.

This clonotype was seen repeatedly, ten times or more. The CDR3 loop reads CATSDSREYEQYF. The DNA of the CDR3 is TGTGCCACCAGTGATTCCAGGGAGTACGAGCAGTACTTC. This rearrangement joins TRBV24-1 to TRBJ2-7; D assignment may be TRBD1 or TRBD2 (5 bases each). The CDR3 is 13 residues long. V was shortened by 2 bases and J by 4 bases, with 8 bases between the two germline ends. Germline V gene lookup returns CDR1 KGHDR and CDR2 SFDVKD.

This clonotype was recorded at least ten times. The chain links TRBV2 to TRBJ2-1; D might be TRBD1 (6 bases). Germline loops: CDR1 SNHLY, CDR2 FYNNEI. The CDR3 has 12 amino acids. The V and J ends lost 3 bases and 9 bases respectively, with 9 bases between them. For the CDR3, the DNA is TGTGCCAGCAGTGATGGCAGGGGTGAGCAGTTCTTC. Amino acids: CASSDGRGEQFF.

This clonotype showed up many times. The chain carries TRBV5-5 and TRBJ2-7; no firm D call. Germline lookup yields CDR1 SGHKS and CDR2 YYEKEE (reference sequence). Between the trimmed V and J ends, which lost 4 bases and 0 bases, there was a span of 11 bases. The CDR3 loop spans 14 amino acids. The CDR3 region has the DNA TGTGCCAGCAGCATCGACGGAAGCTCCTACGAGCAGTACTTC. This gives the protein CASSIDGSSYEQYF.

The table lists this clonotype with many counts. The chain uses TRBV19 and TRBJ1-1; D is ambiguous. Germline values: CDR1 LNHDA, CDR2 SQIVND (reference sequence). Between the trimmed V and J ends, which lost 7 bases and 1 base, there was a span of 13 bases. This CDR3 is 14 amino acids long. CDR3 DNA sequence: TGTGCCAGTACCCCGCGAGGGCCGAACACTGAAGCTTTCTTT. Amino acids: CASTPRGPNTEAFF.

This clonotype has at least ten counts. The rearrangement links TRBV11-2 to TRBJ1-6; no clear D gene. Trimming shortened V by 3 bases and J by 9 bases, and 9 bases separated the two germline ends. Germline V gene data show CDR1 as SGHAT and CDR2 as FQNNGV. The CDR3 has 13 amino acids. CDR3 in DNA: TGTGCCAGCAGCTTTAATGGCGGTTCACCCCTCCACTTT. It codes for CASSFNGGSPLHF. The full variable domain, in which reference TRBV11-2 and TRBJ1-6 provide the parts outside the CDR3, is EAGVAQSPRYKIIEKRQSVAFWCNPISGHATLYWYQQILGQGPKLLIQFQNNGVVDDSQLPKDRFSAERLKGVDSTLKIQPAKLEDSAVYLCASSFNGGSPLHFGNGTRLTVT.

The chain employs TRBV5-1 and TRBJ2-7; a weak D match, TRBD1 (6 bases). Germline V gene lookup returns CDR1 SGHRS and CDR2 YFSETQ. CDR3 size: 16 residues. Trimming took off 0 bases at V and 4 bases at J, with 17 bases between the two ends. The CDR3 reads CASSLGFRDIIYEQYF. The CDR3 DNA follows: TGCGCCAGCAGCTTGGGATTCCGGGACATAATATACGAGCAGTACTTC.

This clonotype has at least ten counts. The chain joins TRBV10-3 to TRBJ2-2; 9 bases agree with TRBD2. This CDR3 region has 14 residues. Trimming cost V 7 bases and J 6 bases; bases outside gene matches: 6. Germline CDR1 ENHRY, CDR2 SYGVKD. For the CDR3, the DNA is TGTGCCATCATGTCTAGCGGGGTTGCCGGGGAGCTGTTTTTT. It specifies CAIMSSGVAGELFF.

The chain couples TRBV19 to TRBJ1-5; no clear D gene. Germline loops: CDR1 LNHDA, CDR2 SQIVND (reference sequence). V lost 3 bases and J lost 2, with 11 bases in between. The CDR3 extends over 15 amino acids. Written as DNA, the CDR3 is TGTGCCAGTAGTATCACGAGGGATCGCAATCAGCCCCAGCATTTT. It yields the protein CASSITRDRNQPQHF.

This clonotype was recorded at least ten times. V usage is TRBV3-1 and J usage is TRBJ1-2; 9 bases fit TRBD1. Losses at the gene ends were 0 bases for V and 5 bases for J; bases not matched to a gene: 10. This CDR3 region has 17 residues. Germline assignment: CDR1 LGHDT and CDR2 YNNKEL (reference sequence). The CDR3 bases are TGTGCCAGCAGCCAAGAGGGGACAGGGATTTTTCTGTATGGCTACACCTTC. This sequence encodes CASSQEGTGIFLYGYTF.

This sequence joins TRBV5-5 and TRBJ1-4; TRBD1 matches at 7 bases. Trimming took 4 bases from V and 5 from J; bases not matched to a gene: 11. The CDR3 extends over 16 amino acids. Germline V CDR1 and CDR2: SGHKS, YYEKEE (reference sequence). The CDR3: CASSPAYRGRNEKLFF. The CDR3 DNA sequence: TGTGCCAGCAGCCCCGCTTACAGGGGCCGAAATGAAAAACTGTTTTTT.

CDR3 coding DNA: TGCGCCAGCAGCTTCGGGACTAGCGGGGGACCCAATACGCAGTATTTT. The encoded protein is CASSFGTSGGPNTQYF. V is TRBV5-1 and J is TRBJ2-3, with 14 bases matching TRBD2. Germline values: CDR1 SGHRS, CDR2 YFSETQ. V lost 2 bases and J lost 7; bases outside the gene matches: 6. The CDR3 runs to 16 residues.

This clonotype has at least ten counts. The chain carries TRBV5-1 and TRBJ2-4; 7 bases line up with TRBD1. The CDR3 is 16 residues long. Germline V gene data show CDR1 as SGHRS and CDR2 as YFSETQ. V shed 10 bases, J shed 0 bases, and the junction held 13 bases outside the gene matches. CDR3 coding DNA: TGCGCCGGAAACGCTTCGGACAGGCTAGCCAAAAACATTCAGTACTTC. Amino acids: CAGNASDRLAKNIQYF.

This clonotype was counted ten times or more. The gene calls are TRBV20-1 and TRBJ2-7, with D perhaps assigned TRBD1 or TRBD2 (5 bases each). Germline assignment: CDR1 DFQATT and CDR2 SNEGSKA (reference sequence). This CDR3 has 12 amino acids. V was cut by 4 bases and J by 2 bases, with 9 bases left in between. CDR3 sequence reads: CSAIGDPYEQYF. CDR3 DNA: TGCAGTGCTATTGGGGACCCCTACGAGCAGTACTTC.

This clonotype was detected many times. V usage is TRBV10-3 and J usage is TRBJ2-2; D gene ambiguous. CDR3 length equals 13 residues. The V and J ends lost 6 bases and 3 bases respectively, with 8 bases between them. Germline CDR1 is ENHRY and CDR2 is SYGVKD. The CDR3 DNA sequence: TGTGCCATCAGGACCGTCTACACCGGGGAGCTGTTTTTT. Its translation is CAIRTVYTGELFF.

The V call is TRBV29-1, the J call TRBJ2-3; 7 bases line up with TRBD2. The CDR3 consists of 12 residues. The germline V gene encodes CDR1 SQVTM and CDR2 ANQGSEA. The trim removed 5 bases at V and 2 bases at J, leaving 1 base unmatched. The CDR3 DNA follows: TGCAGCGTTCGGGACTACACAGATACGCAGTATTTT. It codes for CSVRDYTDTQYF.

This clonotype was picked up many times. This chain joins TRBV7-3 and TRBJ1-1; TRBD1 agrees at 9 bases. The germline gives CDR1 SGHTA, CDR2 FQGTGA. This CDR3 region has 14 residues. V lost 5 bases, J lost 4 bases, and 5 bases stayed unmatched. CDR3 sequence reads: CASSPGQGGTEAFF. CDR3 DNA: TGTGCCAGCAGCCCGGGACAGGGTGGCACTGAAGCTTTCTTT.